Listed below are T cell receptor beta chains from one sample, sequenced in a study of cytomegalovirus exposure and HLA in healthy donors. Clones were read by immunoSEQ multiplex PCR, and TCRdb kept only the in-frame ones, dropping some. The sample contains around 150,000 clones, 70% to 85% of which appear only once. The specimen was PBMCs. All receptors come from a man aged 25 to 40 in good health and CMV-seropositive. The CDR3 runs from the conserved cysteine through the conserved F or W. D genes are given only for firm matches. Clone size is given for some rows only: seen once, a few or many times, or a class if the clone is expanded.

>TRBJ2-3|TRBV7-9|-|TRBD2
CASSPSGSTDTQYF
TGTGCCAGCAGCCCTAGCGGGTCCACAGATACGCAGTATTTT
>TRBJ2-1|TRBV5-1|-|TRBD2
CASSSSAGGSYNEQFF
TGCGCCAGCAGCTCCTCAGCGGGGGGTTCCTACAATGAGCAGTTCTTC
>TRBJ2-1|TRBV2|-|TRBD2
CASSKRLAGNEQFF
TGTGCCAGCAGTAAAAGACTAGCGGGAAATGAGCAGTTCTTC
>TRBJ1-5|TRBV6-6|-|-
CASSLPTGGDQPQHF
TGTGCCAGCAGTCTTCCGACAGGAGGTGATCAGCCCCAGCATTTT
>TRBJ2-7|TRBV19|-|-
CASSLAQGTNYEQYF
TGTGCCAGTAGTCTTGCTCAAGGAACTAACTACGAGCAGTACTTC
>TRBJ2-2|TRBV28|-|-
CASSLAPYSTGELFF
TGTGCCAGCAGTTTAGCGCCCTATAGCACCGGGGAGCTGTTTTTT
>TRBJ1-2|TRBV2|-|TRBD1
CASSLNAGTGGGYTF
TGTGCCAGCAGCCTTAATGCCGGGACAGGGGGTGGCTACACCTTC
>TRBJ1-5|TRBV10-2|-|-
CASSESGGGQPQHF
TGCGCCAGCAGTGAGTCCGGGGGAGGGCAGCCCCAGCATTTT
>TRBJ1-2|TRBV6-1|-|TRBD1
CASSIQGVRGGYTF
TGTGCCAGCAGTATACAGGGGGTAAGGGGTGGCTACACCTTC
>TRBJ2-7|TRBV27|few|TRBD1
CASSSPGQGVYEQYF
TGTGCCAGCAGCTCCCCGGGACAGGGGGTCTACGAGCAGTACTTC
>TRBJ2-3|TRBV10-3|-|TRBD1
CAISESDRGTDTQYF
TGTGCCATCAGTGAGTCCGACAGGGGCACAGATACGCAGTATTTT
>TRBJ2-1|TRBV15|-|-
CATSRVGGVDEQFF
TGTGCCACCAGCAGAGTAGGAGGGGTGGATGAGCAGTTCTTC
>TRBJ1-4|TRBV5-1|-|-
CASSLTGGREKLFF
TGCGCCAGCAGCTTGACGGGGGGTCGGGAAAAACTGTTTTTT
>TRBJ2-7|TRBV5-4|-|TRBD2
CASSPSREGSHEQYF
TGTGCCAGCAGCCCCTCGCGGGAGGGCTCCCACGAGCAGTACTTC
>TRBJ2-7|TRBV18|-|-
CASSQQGALAYEQYF
TGTGCCAGCTCACAACAAGGGGCCCTCGCTTACGAGCAGTACTTC
>TRBJ2-1|TRBV6-5|-|-
CASSSGLRRGGNEQFF
TGTGCCAGCAGTTCGGGACTCCGAAGGGGAGGCAATGAGCAGTTCTTC
>TRBJ2-3|TRBV5-4|-|TRBD2
CASSLESWAGGVPDTQYF
TGTGCCAGCAGCTTGGAGTCCTGGGCGGGGGGAGTTCCAGATACGCAGTATTTT
>TRBJ2-1|TRBV29-1|-|TRBD2
CSVEPRRTSGRANEQFF
TGCAGCGTTGAACCCCGGAGGACTAGCGGGAGAGCCAATGAGCAGTTCTTC
>TRBJ2-5|TRBV2|-|TRBD1
CASRPTGNGETQYF
TGTGCCAGTAGACCGACAGGGAATGGAGAGACCCAGTACTTC
>TRBJ2-7|TRBV28|-|-
CASSLYQGGGYEQYF
TGTGCCAGCAGTTTATATCAAGGAGGAGGCTACGAGCAGTACTTC
>TRBJ2-3|TRBV27|-|TRBD2
CASSLLGLAADTQYF
TGTGCCAGCAGTTTATTGGGACTAGCAGCAGATACGCAGTATTTT
>TRBJ1-2|TRBV25-1|-|TRBD1
CASSDSSTGFYGYTF
TGTGCCAGCAGTGATTCCTCGACAGGGTTCTATGGCTACACCTTC
>TRBJ2-7|TRBV4-1|-|TRBD1
CASSQVGVGTGRYEQYF
TGCGCCAGCAGCCAGGTGGGAGTTGGGACAGGGCGATACGAGCAGTACTTC
>TRBJ1-4|TRBV2|-|TRBD1
CASSSTGENNEKLFF
TGTGCCAGCAGTTCCACAGGGGAGAATAATGAAAAACTGTTTTTT
>TRBJ2-7|TRBV7-9|-|-
CASSFSQGGVISYEQYF
TGTGCCAGCAGCTTTAGCCAAGGGGGGGTAATCTCCTACGAGCAGTACTTC
>TRBJ2-2|TRBV28|-|TRBD1
CASSPTGESGELFF
TGTGCCAGCAGCCCTACAGGGGAAAGCGGGGAGCTGTTTTTT
>TRBJ2-7|TRBV6-5|-|TRBD1
CASSSYRQGVYEQYF
TGTGCCAGCAGTTCTTATAGACAGGGAGTCTACGAGCAGTACTTC
>TRBJ1-1|TRBV18|-|TRBD1
CASSPDRGEFEAFF
TGTGCCAGCTCACCCGACAGGGGGGAGTTCGAGGCTTTCTTT
>TRBJ2-5|TRBV27|-|TRBD2
CASSPGLARETQYF
TGTGCCAGCAGTCCAGGACTAGCTAGAGAGACCCAGTACTTC
>TRBJ2-3|TRBV18|once|-
CASSLTTGQRTDTQYF
TGTGCCAGCTCGCTTACAACGGGACAACGCACAGATACGCAGTATTTT
>TRBJ1-4|TRBV5-1|few|-
CASSSLARQTNEKLFF
TGCGCCAGCAGCTCGTTGGCGAGACAGACTAATGAAAAACTGTTTTTT
>TRBJ1-1|TRBV19|-|-
CATSDTRREKAFF
TGTGCCACTTCGGACACCCGCAGGGAAAAGGCTTTCTTT
>TRBJ2-7|TRBV6-1|-|-
CARAGAEQYF
TGTGCCAGGGCTGGGGCCGAGCAGTACTTC
>TRBJ1-1|TRBV27|-|-
CASSLSGAGVTEAFF
TGTGCCAGCAGTTTATCCGGCGCGGGGGTGACTGAAGCTTTCTTT
>TRBJ1-1|TRBV6-5|-|-
CASSYSRRVGDTEAFF
TGTGCCAGCAGTTACTCGAGGCGGGTCGGGGACACTGAAGCTTTCTTT
>TRBJ2-3|TRBV18|-|-
CASSRTGQGTDTQYF
TGTGCCAGCTCACGGACGGGACAAGGGACAGATACGCAGTATTTT
>TRBJ2-1|TRBV4-2|-|TRBD2
CASSLTSGGSDNEQFF
TGTGCCAGCAGCCTCACTAGCGGGGGGTCCGACAATGAGCAGTTCTTC
>TRBJ2-7|TRBV27|-|TRBD1
CASSLTGTDVSEQYF
TGTGCCAGCAGTTTGACCGGGACAGATGTCAGCGAGCAGTACTTC
>TRBJ2-3|TRBV12-5|-|TRBD2
CASAGGGRHTDTQYF
TGTGCTAGTGCCGGGGGGGGACGTCACACAGATACGCAGTATTTT
>TRBJ2-1|TRBV29-1|-|TRBD1
CSVGRDRGINEQFF
TGCAGCGTTGGTCGGGACAGGGGTATCAATGAGCAGTTCTTC
>TRBJ2-2|TRBV19|-|-
CASSMRVGELFF
TGTGCCAGTAGTATGCGGGTAGGGGAGCTGTTTTTT
>TRBJ2-5|TRBV18|-|TRBD1
CASTYGQAKYRTQYF
TGTGCCAGCACGTACGGACAGGCTAAGTACAGGACCCAGTACTTC
>TRBJ2-3|TRBV7-2|-|-
CASSFGQTVTDTQYF
TGTGCCAGCAGCTTCGGACAGACCGTCACAGATACGCAGTATTTT
>TRBJ1-1|TRBV5-4|once|-
CASSSLEGQPNTEAFF
TGTGCCAGCAGCTCCCTGGAAGGACAGCCTAACACTGAAGCTTTCTTT
>TRBJ1-4|TRBV6-5|once|-
CASTKNRVNEKLFF
TGTGCCAGCACTAAGAACAGGGTTAATGAAAAACTGTTTTTT
>TRBJ1-1|TRBV28|-|-
CAIRMGTPNTEAFF
TGTGCTATACGGATGGGGACTCCGAACACTGAAGCTTTCTTT
>TRBJ1-2|TRBV28|-|-
CASTLQGIGGYTF
TGTGCCAGCACCTTGCAGGGAATAGGCGGCTACACCTTC
>TRBJ2-1|TRBV7-6|-|TRBD2
CASSLGLAGNNEQFF
TGTGCCAGCAGCTTAGGACTAGCGGGGAACAATGAGCAGTTCTTC
>TRBJ2-5|TRBV28|few|-
CASVLSGSETQYF
TGTGCCAGCGTTTTATCGGGTTCCGAGACCCAGTACTTC
>TRBJ2-7|TRBV5-6|-|-
CASSLQYEQYF
TGTGCCAGCAGCTTGCAATACGAGCAGTACTTC
>TRBJ2-3|TRBV28|once|-
CASRRSTDTQYF
TGTGCCAGCAGACGGAGCACAGATACGCAGTATTTT
>TRBJ1-2|TRBV7-9|-|-
CASSLVSSDYGYTF
TGTGCCAGCAGCTTAGTTTCCTCGGACTATGGCTACACCTTC
>TRBJ2-1|TRBV4-2|-|TRBD2
CASSQGAGGSGEQFF
TGTGCCAGCAGCCAGGGAGCGGGAGGGTCAGGTGAGCAGTTCTTC
>TRBJ2-3|TRBV4-1|-|TRBD2
CASSLTLAGGDTDTQYF
TGCGCCAGCAGCCTGACGCTAGCGGGAGGGGACACAGATACGCAGTATTTT
>TRBJ2-7|TRBV11-2|-|-
CASSTRGPYEQYF
TGTGCCAGCAGCACCCGCGGCCCCTACGAGCAGTACTTC
>TRBJ1-2|TRBV11-2|-|-
CASSLDSNYGYTF
TGTGCCAGCAGCTTAGACAGTAACTATGGCTACACCTTC
>TRBJ2-1|TRBV5-1|-|TRBD1
CASSFYRDRAYNEQFF
TGCGCCAGCAGCTTTTACCGGGACAGGGCCTACAATGAGCAGTTCTTC
>TRBJ1-2|TRBV5-6|-|-
CASSLFYLTEANYGYTF
TGTGCCAGCAGCTTGTTTTATCTGACAGAAGCTAACTATGGCTACACCTTC
>TRBJ2-5|TRBV6-1|-|-
CASSEGGSGYQETQYF
TGTGCCAGCAGTGAAGGGGGGAGCGGGTACCAAGAGACCCAGTACTTC